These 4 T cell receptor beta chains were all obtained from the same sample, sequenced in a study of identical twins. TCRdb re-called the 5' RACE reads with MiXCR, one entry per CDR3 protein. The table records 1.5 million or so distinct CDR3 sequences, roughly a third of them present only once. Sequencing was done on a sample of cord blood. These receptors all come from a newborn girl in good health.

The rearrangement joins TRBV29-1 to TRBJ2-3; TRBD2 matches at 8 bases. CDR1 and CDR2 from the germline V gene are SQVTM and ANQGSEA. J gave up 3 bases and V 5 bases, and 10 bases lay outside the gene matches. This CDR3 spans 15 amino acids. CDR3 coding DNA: TGCAGCGTTCAAGGGGGGACTAGAGGGACAGATACGCAGTATTTT. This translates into CSVQGGTRGTDTQYF.

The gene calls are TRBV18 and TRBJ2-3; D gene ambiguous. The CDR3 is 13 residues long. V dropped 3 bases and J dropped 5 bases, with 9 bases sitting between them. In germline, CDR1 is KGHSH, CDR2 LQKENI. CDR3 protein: CASSPPALDTQYF. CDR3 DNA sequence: TGTGCCAGCTCACCCCCGGCCCTAGATACGCAGTATTTT.

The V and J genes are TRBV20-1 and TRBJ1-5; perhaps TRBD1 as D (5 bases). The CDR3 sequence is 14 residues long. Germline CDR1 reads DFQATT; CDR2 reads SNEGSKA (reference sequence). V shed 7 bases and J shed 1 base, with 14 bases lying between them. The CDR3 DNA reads TGCAGTGTTAGCAGGGCGCCCAGCAATCAGCCCCAGCATTTT. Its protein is CSVSRAPSNQPQHF.

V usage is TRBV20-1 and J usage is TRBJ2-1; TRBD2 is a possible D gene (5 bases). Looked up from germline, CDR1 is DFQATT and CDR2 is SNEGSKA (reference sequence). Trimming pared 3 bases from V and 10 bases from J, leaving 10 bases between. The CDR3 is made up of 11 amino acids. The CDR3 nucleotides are TGCAGTGCTAGGTTTCTAGCAGAGCAGTTCTTC. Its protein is CSARFLAEQFF.